These 15 T cell receptor beta chains were all obtained from the same sample, sequenced in a study of T-cell memory formation after mild COVID-19. TCRdb ran MiXCR on the 5' RACE reads and lists one entry per CDR3 protein. The sample has around 220,000 distinct CDR3 sequences, approximately 16% seen once; the top ten hold 3.5%. The sequenced sample was PBMCs or a T cell subset sorted from them (not recorded which). Receptor source: a man aged 18 to 30 who had mild COVID-19 (a few samples of this study predate the infection). Cell type and time point are not known.

This clonotype was found a few times. The J gene is TRBJ2-7, the V gene TRBV5-1, with 8 bases identical to TRBD1. The CDR3 runs to 13 residues. V lost 5 bases and J lost 4; bases outside the gene matches: 5. Germline loops: CDR1 SGHRS, CDR2 YFSETQ. The CDR3 loop reads CASRRTGLYEQYF. CDR3 DNA: TGCGCCAGCAGACGGACAGGGCTGTACGAGCAGTACTTC.

V usage is TRBV4-2 and J usage is TRBJ2-7; no firm D call. The germline V and J ends were trimmed by 0 bases and 3 bases, with 9 bases remaining between them. CDR1 LGHNA and CDR2 YNFKEQ come from the germline V gene. There are 14 residues in the CDR3. CDR3 in DNA: TGTGCCAGCAGCCAAGATTTGGATTTCTACGAGCAGTACTTC. This gives the protein CASSQDLDFYEQYF.

This clonotype turned up a few times. V is TRBV4-3 and J is TRBJ2-3; 13 bases align to TRBD2. CDR3 size: 17 residues. CDR1 is LGHNA, CDR2 YSLEER, per germline. V lost 1 base to trimming and J lost 4 bases; unmatched junction nucleotides: 5. The CDR3 DNA is TGCGCCAGCAGCCAAGGCTGGACTAGCGGGGGCGCAGATACGCAGTATTTT. As protein: CASSQGWTSGGADTQYF.

The DNA for the CDR3 is TGTGCCAGCAGTTGGGGCGGGAGGACTGAAGCTTTCTTT. This gives the protein CASSWGGRTEAFF. The gene calls are TRBV6-2 or TRBV6-3 and TRBJ1-1; the D gene is possibly TRBD1 (5 bases). With 4 bases removed from V and 5 bases from J, the gap between germline ends came to 11 bases. CDR3 size: 13 residues. CDR1 MNHEY and CDR2 SVGEGT come from the germline V gene.

This clonotype was recorded a few times. This chain links TRBV5-1 with TRBJ1-4; no clear D. The V gene's germline CDR1 is SGHRS and CDR2 YFSETQ. Trimming took 4 bases from V and 0 from J, leaving 10 bases between them. The CDR3 covers 15 residues. Here the CDR3 reads CASSPDVATNEKLFF. Here the CDR3 DNA reads TGCGCCAGCAGCCCCGATGTTGCAACTAATGAAAAACTGTTTTTT.

This rearrangement joins TRBV6-5 to TRBJ2-5; no clear D gene. The ends were cut back, 5 bases at V and 4 bases at J, with 8 bases in the middle. This CDR3 has 12 amino acids. Per germline, CDR1 MNHEY and CDR2 SVGAGI. The CDR3 here is CASSPDGETQYF. The DNA of the CDR3 is TGTGCCAGCAGTCCAGACGGAGAGACCCAGTACTTC.

This clonotype was detected only a few times. J is TRBJ2-5 and V is TRBV5-1; TRBD2 might be the D (6 bases). V lost 0 bases, J lost 2 bases, and 14 bases lay in between. The length of the CDR3 is 16 residues. Germline values: CDR1 SGHRS, CDR2 YFSETQ. CDR3 DNA: TGCGCCAGCAGCTTGGGAGGTAGTAGCGGACAAGAGACCCAGTACTTC. This sequence encodes CASSLGGSSGQETQYF.

Ten or more counts support this clonotype. This rearrangement joins TRBV5-5 to TRBJ2-3; D may be TRBD2 (6 bases). Trimming left V 3 bases short and J 4 bases short, with 18 bases between. Per germline, CDR1 SGHKS and CDR2 YYEKEE (reference sequence). This CDR3 comprises 16 residues. CDR3 DNA sequence: TGTGCCAGCAGCTGGAGGGGCCTAGCGTGGTCAGATACGCAGTATTTT. Translated, it gives CASSWRGLAWSDTQYF. The variable domain in full, with the rest retrieved from reference TRBV5-5 and TRBJ2-3, is DAGVTQSPTHLIKTRGQQVTLRCSPISGHKSVSWYQQVLGQGPQFIFQYYEKEERGRGNFPDRFSARQFPNYSSELNVNALLLGDSALYLCASSWRGLAWSDTQYFGPGTRLTVL.

This clonotype was detected a few times. The chain recombines TRBV5-1 with TRBJ2-3; 9 nucleotides match TRBD2. V dropped 4 bases and J dropped 4; count of bases not matched to a gene: 7. Germline-derived CDR1 and CDR2 are SGHRS and YFSETQ. The CDR3 has 15 amino acids. CDR3 coding DNA: TGCGCCAGCAGCCGAGGGACTAGCATATCAGATACGCAGTATTTT. Translating gives CASSRGTSISDTQYF.

This clonotype has just a few counts. This chain connects TRBV5-1 to TRBJ2-1; 9 bases match TRBD2. Looked up from germline, CDR1 is SGHRS and CDR2 is YFSETQ. Germline trimming cut 1 base from V and 8 bases from J; bases unmatched to any gene: 4. There are 14 residues in the CDR3. The CDR3 DNA is TGCGCCAGCAGCTTGACGGGACTAGCCGATGAGCAGTTCTTC. It translates to CASSLTGLADEQFF.

This clonotype showed up just a few times. The chain uses TRBV20-1 and TRBJ2-7; 7 bases are a match to TRBD1. Germline lookup yields CDR1 DFQATT and CDR2 SNEGSKA (reference sequence). Trimming removed 0 bases from V and 3 bases from J; junction bases left unmatched: 5. CDR3 length equals 14 residues. The CDR3 bases are TGCAGTGCTAGAGATAGGGACAGCTACTACGAGCAGTACTTC. Protein sequence: CSARDRDSYYEQYF.

This clonotype has more than one count but fewer than ten. The J gene is TRBJ2-7, the V gene TRBV6-2 or TRBV6-3; 8 positions match TRBD1. Germline V gives CDR1 MNHEY, CDR2 SVGEGT. V was clipped by 5 bases and J by 0 bases; unmatched bases: 3. CDR3 length: 14 amino acids. This CDR3 is CASSRTGSSYEQYV. The CDR3 coding sequence is TGTGCCAGCAGTAGGACAGGGAGCTCCTACGAGCAGTACGTC.

This clonotype appeared a few times. The gene calls are TRBV20-1 and TRBJ1-1; no clear D gene. The CDR3 runs to 13 residues. Germline V gene lookup returns CDR1 DFQATT and CDR2 SNEGSKA (reference sequence). Trimming stripped 3 bases from V and 1 base from J, with 9 bases between. Here the CDR3 DNA reads TGCAGTGCTAGTCCTCCGGGGAACACTGAAGCTTTCTTT. Amino acids: CSASPPGNTEAFF.

The sample holds one count of this clonotype. V is TRBV24-1 and J is TRBJ1-2, with a weak D call TRBD1 (6 bases). Germline CDR1 is KGHDR and CDR2 is SFDVKD. This CDR3 has 12 residues. V lost 5 bases to trimming and J lost 8 bases, with 11 bases between them. The CDR3 region has the DNA TGTGCCACCAGTGTGGACAGTGGAGGCTACACCTTC. Its protein is CATSVDSGGYTF.

The genes are TRBV3-1 and TRBJ1-6; no clear D. Deletions cut 0 bases from V and 10 bases from J, with 7 bases between. This CDR3 is built from 13 residues. The germline gives CDR1 LGHDT, CDR2 YNNKEL (reference sequence). CDR3 sequence (DNA): TGTGCCAGCAGCCAAGATTGGTCGTCACCCCTCCACTTT. As protein: CASSQDWSSPLHF. Combining the CDR3 with reference TRBV3-1 and TRBJ1-6 gives the whole variable domain DTAVSQTPKYLVTQMGNDKSIKCEQNLGHDTMYWYKQDSKKFLKIMFSYNNKELIINETVPNRFSPKSPDKAHLNLHINSLELGDSAVYFCASSQDWSSPLHFGNGTRLTVT.